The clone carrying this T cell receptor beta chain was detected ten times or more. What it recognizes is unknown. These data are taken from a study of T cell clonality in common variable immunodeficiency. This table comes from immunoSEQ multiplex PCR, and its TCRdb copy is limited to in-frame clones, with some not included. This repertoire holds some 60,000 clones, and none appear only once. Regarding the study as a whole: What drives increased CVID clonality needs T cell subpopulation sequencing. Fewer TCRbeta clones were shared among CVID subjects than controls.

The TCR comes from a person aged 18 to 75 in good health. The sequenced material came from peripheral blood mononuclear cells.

The sequenced part of the CDR3 DNA is TGTGCCAGCAGCGGAGACAGACCTACC. This encodes CASSGDRPT. The entire CDR3 protein is CASSGDRPTQYF. V usage is TRBV7-9 and J usage is TRBJ2-5; tentative D call: TRBD1 (5 bases). Read data end 3 residues before the CDR3 end; the end is taken from the germline J gene. This CDR3 has 12 residues. Germline CDR1 is SEHNR and CDR2 is FQNEAQ (reference sequence). The variable domain in full, completed from reference TRBV7-9 and TRBJ2-5, reads DTGVSQNPRHKITKRGQNVTFRCDPISEHNRLYWYRQTLGQGPEFLTYFQNEAQLEKSRLLSDRFSAERPKGSFSTLEIQRTEQGDSAMYLCASSGDRPTQYFGPGTRLLVL.